This T cell receptor (beta chain) was captured in a study of blood T cell repertoires in COVID-19. Study-level background: COVID-19 samples from acute and convalescent phases originated in the United States, Italy and Spain. The cDNA or gDNA used as material had been derived from T cells, B-cell-depleted T cells, or PBMCs.

This clone was detected only once. Enrolled during active infection, Seattle patients were then followed longitudinally. Germline loops: CDR1 SGDLS, CDR2 YYNGEE. V was clipped by 4 bases and J by 6 bases, with 13 bases between them. The CDR3 spans 14 residues. Authors' processing steps: Researchers report that nucleated cell counts were estimated from reference gene primer amplification. Sequencing used immunoSEQ multiplex PCR; TCRdb keeps in-frame clones, though not all of them. For V, J and clone size, that table is used; D and trimming come from the DNA. The sample holds about 250,000 clones, about 80% seen once.

The sample was peripheral blood. This TCR derives from a person aged 70 to 85 with COVID-19, enrolled during active disease. The V call is TRBV9, the J call TRBJ1-4; TRBD1 might be the D (6 bases). The CDR3 is CASSPTGAYEKLFF. The CDR3 DNA follows: TGTGCCAGCAGCCCGACAGGAGCTTATGAAAAACTGTTTTTT.